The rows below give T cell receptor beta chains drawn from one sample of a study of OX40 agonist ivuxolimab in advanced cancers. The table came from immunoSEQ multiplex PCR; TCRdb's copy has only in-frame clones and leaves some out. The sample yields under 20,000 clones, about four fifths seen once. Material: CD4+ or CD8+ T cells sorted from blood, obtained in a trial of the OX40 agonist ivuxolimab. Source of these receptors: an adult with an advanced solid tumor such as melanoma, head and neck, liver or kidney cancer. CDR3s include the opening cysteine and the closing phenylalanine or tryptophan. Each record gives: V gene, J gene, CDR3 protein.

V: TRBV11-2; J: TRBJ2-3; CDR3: CASSLRAFMGPDTQYF
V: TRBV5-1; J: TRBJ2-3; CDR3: CASSWTPASTDTQYF
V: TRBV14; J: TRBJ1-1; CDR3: CASSQGVTEAFF
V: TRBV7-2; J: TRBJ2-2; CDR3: CASSLAAAHFENTGELFF
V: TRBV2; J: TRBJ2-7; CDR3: CASSETPGTGPNYEQYF
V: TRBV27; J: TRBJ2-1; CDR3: CASSGDRGNEQFF
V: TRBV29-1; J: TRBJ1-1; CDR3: CGGERDTEAFF
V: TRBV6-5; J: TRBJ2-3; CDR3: CASTTLGTSGNTQYF
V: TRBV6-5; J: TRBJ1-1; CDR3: CASTIGPGAEAFF
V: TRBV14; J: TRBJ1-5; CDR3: CASSQEGQPQHF
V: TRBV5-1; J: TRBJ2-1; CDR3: CASSLAGGLTSYNEQFF
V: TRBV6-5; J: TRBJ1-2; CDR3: CASRDSLNYGYTF
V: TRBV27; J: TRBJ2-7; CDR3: CASSAMGQGFYEQYF
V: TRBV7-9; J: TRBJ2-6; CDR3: CASSQGSPGANVLTF
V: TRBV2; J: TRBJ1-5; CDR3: CASRAGLSNQPQHF
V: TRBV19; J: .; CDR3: CASSSRDRGYEQYF
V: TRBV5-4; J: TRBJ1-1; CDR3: CASSLVEGTEAFF
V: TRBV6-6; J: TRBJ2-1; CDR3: CASSYSTTLNNEQFF
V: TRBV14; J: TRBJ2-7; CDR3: CASSPRRHSYEQYF
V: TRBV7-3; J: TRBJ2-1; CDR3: CASSSYSNPAGANNEQFF
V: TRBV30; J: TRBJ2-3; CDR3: CAWSETSSTDTQYF
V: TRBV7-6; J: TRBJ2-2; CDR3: CASSLPGLAYSKDTGELFF
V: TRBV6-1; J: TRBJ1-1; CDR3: CASSPQGYTEAFF
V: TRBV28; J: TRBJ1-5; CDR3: CASSFIGGSQPQHF
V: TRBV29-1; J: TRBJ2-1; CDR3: CSVERIPPYNEQFF
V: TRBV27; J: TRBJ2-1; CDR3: CASRVGPSSYNEQFF
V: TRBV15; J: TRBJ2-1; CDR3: CATSRQRAGPYNEQFF
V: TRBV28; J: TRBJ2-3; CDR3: CASRAGTDTQYF
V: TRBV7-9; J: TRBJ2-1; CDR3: CASSRDNEQFF
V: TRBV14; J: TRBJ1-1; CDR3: CASSPQGGMNTEAFF
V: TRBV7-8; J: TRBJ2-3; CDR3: CASSFPPGLTDTQYF
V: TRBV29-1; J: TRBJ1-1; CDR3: CSADRLHPNTEAFF
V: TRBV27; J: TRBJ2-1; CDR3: CATATPSSYNEQFF
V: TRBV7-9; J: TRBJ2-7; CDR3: CASSSLDATGVSYEQYF
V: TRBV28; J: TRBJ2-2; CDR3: CASSLWGEANTGELFF
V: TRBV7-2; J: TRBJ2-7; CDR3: CASSLQSGGGYEQYF
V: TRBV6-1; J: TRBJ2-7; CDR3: CASTTGTGDEQYF
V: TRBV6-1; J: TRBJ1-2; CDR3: CASSEWTGVYGYTF
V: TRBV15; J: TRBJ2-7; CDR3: CATSNYVGGYEQYF
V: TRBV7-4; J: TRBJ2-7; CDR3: CASSDRGWGGYEQYF